One and the same sample provided the 13 T cell receptor beta chains below, sequenced in a study of cytomegalovirus exposure and HLA in healthy donors. Some clones are missing from TCRdb's copy, which holds only in-frame ones; the method was immunoSEQ multiplex PCR. Among 55,000 to 65,000 clones listed, around nine tenths were seen once. The specimen sequenced was PBMCs. All receptors derive from a man between 18 and 29 years old in good health and CMV-seronegative.

V and J are TRBV25-1 and TRBJ1-1; 11 bases map to TRBD1. V lost 6 bases and J lost 5; bases outside the gene matches: 5. Per the germline V gene, CDR1 is MGHDK and CDR2 is SYGVNS. The CDR3 extends over 14 amino acids. CDR3 DNA sequence: TGTGCCAGCAGGGGGACAGGGGGGGTAACTGAAGCTTTCTTT. This codes for CASRGTGGVTEAFF.

J is TRBJ2-7 and V is TRBV21-1; no DNA check was done on the table's D call, TRBD1. TRBV21-1 counts as a pseudogene. The CDR3 has 19 residues. The CDR3 protein is CASSYGTATVERVSYEQYF. CDR3 DNA: TGTGCCAGCAGCTATGGGACAGCGACCGTCGAACGGGTGAGCTACGAGCAGTACTTC.

This chain joins TRBV2 and TRBJ2-6; TRBD1 matches at 8 bases. The V gene end was trimmed by 8 bases and the J gene end by 1 base; junction bases not matched to a gene: 16. Germline CDR1 SNHLY, CDR2 FYNNEI. The CDR3 runs 19 residues. CDR3 nucleotide sequence: TGTGCCAGCCGGCCCCTTTGGCAGGGGGCTTTGTCTGGGGCCAACGTCCTGACTTTC. It translates to CASRPLWQGALSGANVLTF.

The chain employs TRBV19 and TRBJ2-3, with a weak D call TRBD2 (6 bases). Germline V CDR1 and CDR2: LNHDA, SQIVND (reference sequence). With 5 bases removed from V and 1 base from J, the gap between germline ends came to 7 bases. The CDR3 extends over 13 amino acids. CDR3 in amino acids: CASSSSGTDTQYF. As DNA, the CDR3 is TGTGCCAGTAGTTCTAGCGGCACAGATACGCAGTATTTT.

The V and J genes are TRBV15 and TRBJ1-1; D unclear. CDR3 length: 14 amino acids. V was trimmed by 1 base and J by 1 base, leaving 7 bases between them. Germline loops: CDR1 LNHNV, CDR2 YYDKDF (reference sequence). The DNA for the CDR3 is TGTGCCACCAGCAGAGGCGGCCCGAACACTGAAGCTTTCTTT. Translated, it gives CATSRGGPNTEAFF.

V and J are TRBV2 and TRBJ1-4, with no clear D. In germline, CDR1 is SNHLY, CDR2 FYNNEI. The CDR3 runs 10 residues. Trimming removed 7 bases at V and 7 bases at J, with 4 bases between. In DNA, the CDR3 is TGTGCCAGCAAGAGTGAAAAACTGTTTTTT. Translated: CASKSEKLFF. Full variable domain (rest looked up from reference TRBV2 and TRBJ1-4): EPEVTQTPSHQVTQMGQEVILRCVPISNHLYFYWYRQILGQKVEFLVSFYNNEISEKSEIFDDQFSVERPDGSNFTLKIRSTKLEDSAMYFCASKSEKLFFGSGTQLSVL.

This chain links TRBV7-6 with TRBJ1-1; tentatively, D is TRBD1 (5 bases). Trimming took 2 bases from V and 4 from J, leaving 11 bases between them. From germline, CDR1 is SGHVS and CDR2 FNYEAQ. The CDR3 extends over 14 amino acids. CDR3 residues: CASSLFGAPTEAFF. CDR3 in DNA: TGTGCCAGCAGCTTATTTGGGGCCCCCACTGAAGCTTTCTTT.

V gene TRBV4-3 combines with J gene TRBJ1-1; D not certain. Trimming removed 0 bases at V and 1 base at J, with 6 bases between. This CDR3 spans 14 amino acids. Germline CDR1 is LGHNA and CDR2 is YSLEER. The CDR3 region is CASSQDGGNTEAFF. In nucleotides, the CDR3 is TGCGCCAGCAGCCAAGACGGCGGGAACACTGAAGCTTTCTTT.

V and J are TRBV16 and TRBJ1-1; D call uncertain. Germline V gives CDR1 KGHSY, CDR2 FQNENV. Trimming took off 0 bases at V and 9 bases at J, with 8 bases between the two ends. This CDR3 has 12 residues. The CDR3, as DNA: TGTGCCAGCAGCCAATCGTTCCTACAAGCTTTCTTT. Protein: CASSQSFLQAFF.

The chain carries TRBV6-6 and TRBJ1-2; 7 bases map to TRBD1. With 5 bases clipped from V and 0 bases from J, the junction kept 6 bases outside the gene matches. Per the germline V gene, CDR1 is MNHNY and CDR2 is SVGAGI (reference sequence). The CDR3 runs to 15 residues. The CDR3 nucleotides read TGTGCCAGCAGTGTTACAGGGGCTACTAACTATGGCTACACCTTC. It encodes CASSVTGATNYGYTF.

The CDR3 here is CASSGGSEQFF. CDR3 coding DNA: TGTGCCAGCAGTGGCGGTAGTGAGCAGTTCTTC. The V gene is TRBV28, the J gene TRBJ2-1; no reliable D call. V lost 5 bases to trimming and J lost 9 bases, with 8 bases between them. The germline gives CDR1 MDHEN, CDR2 SYDVKM. The CDR3 is made up of 11 amino acids.

V usage is TRBV10-2 and J usage is TRBJ2-3; TRBD1 matches 7 bases. The CDR3 length is 12 residues. V lost 6 bases to trimming and J lost 7 bases; unmatched junction nucleotides: 4. Germline-derived CDR1 and CDR2 are WSHSY and SAAADI. The CDR3 sequence is CASRGDSNTQYF. CDR3 DNA: TGCGCCAGCAGAGGGGACAGCAATACGCAGTATTTT.

This chain joins TRBV27 and TRBJ1-2, with 10 bases matching TRBD1. Germline V gene sequence: CDR1 MNHEY, CDR2 SMNVEV (reference sequence). After removal of 6 bases from V and 9 bases from J, the junction contained 7 bases not matched to a gene. The CDR3 contains 13 residues. The CDR3 protein is CASSTGQGPSYTF. In DNA, the CDR3 is TGTGCCAGCAGCACGGGACAGGGGCCAAGCTACACCTTC.